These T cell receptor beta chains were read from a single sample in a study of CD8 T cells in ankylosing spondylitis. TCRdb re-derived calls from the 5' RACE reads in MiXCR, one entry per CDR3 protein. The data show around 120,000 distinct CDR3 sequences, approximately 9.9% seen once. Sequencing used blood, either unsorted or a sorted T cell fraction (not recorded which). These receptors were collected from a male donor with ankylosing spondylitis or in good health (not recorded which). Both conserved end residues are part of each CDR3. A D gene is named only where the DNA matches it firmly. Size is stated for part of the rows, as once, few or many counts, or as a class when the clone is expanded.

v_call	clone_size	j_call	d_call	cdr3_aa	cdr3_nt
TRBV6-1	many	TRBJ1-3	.	CASTYSVGGNTIYF	TGTGCCAGCACGTACAGCGTAGGTGGAAACACCATATATTTT
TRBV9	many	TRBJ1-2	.	CASSVGLKANYGYTF	TGTGCCAGCAGCGTAGGTCTCAAGGCGAACTATGGCTACACCTTC
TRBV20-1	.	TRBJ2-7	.	CSARRRETYEQYF	TGCAGTGCCAGGCGGCGGGAAACCTACGAGCAGTACTTC
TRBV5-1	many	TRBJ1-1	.	CASTRLEGGKPEAFF	TGCGCCAGCACCCGACTGGAGGGCGGGAAACCTGAAGCTTTCTTT
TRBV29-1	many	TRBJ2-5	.	CSVSSGNQETQYF	TGCAGCGTCTCAAGCGGAAACCAAGAGACCCAGTACTTC
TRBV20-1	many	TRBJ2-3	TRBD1	CSAPRTGRPGVIRTDTQYF	TGCAGTGCTCCCCGGACAGGCCGACCCGGGGTGATTCGCACAGATACGCAGTATTTT
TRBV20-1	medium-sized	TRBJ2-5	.	CSARRDGPVETQYF	TGCAGTGCTAGGCGGGACGGTCCTGTTGAGACCCAGTACTTC
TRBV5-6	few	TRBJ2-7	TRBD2	CASSLIGRGGSSYEQYF	TGTGCCAGCAGCTTGATCGGTCGTGGCGGGAGTTCCTACGAGCAGTACTTC
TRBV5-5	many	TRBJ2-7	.	CASSDYRVRSSYEQYF	TGTGCCAGCAGCGACTACAGGGTTCGGAGCTCCTACGAGCAGTACTTC
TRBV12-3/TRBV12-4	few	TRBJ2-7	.	CASSLKAGPYEQYF	TGTGCCAGCAGTTTAAAGGCAGGTCCCTACGAGCAGTACTTC
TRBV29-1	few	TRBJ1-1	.	CSVGTTENTEAFF	TGCAGCGTTGGTACAACTGAGAACACTGAAGCTTTCTTT
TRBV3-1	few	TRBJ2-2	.	CASRRAPGELFF	TGTGCCAGCAGGCGAGCGCCCGGGGAGCTGTTTTTT
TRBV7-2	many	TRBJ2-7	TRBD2	CASSATGTTYEQYF	TGTGCCAGCAGCGCTACGGGGACTACCTACGAGCAGTACTTC
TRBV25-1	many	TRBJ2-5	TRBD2	CASSGEGRETQYF	TGTGCCAGCAGTGGGGAGGGCCGGGAGACCCAGTACTTC
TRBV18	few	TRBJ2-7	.	CASSSRTTRTYEQYF	TGTGCCAGCTCATCAAGGACTACTCGAACCTACGAGCAGTACTTC
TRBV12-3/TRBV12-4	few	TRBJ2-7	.	CASSTARYEQYF	TGTGCCAGCAGTACCGCTAGATACGAGCAGTACTTC
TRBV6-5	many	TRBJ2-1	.	CASSGPFVEQFF	TGTGCCAGCAGTGGCCCCTTCGTTGAGCAGTTCTTC
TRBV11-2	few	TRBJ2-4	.	CASSFGGLAKNIQYF	TGTGCCAGCAGCTTCGGGGGATTAGCCAAAAACATTCAGTACTTC
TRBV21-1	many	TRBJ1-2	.	CASSNFLGPGDNYGYTF	TGTGCCAGCAGCAATTTCCTAGGACCAGGCGATAACTATGGCTACACCTTC
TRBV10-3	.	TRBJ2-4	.	CAISNDLYGGSNIQYF	TGTGCCATCAGTAACGACCTTTACGGCGGATCGAACATTCAGTACTTC
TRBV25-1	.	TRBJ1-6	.	CASTPDGGHSPLHF	TGTGCCAGCACCCCGGACGGAGGGCATTCACCCCTCCACTTT
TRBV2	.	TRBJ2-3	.	CASGPDTQYF	TGTGCCAGCGGTCCAGATACGCAGTATTTT
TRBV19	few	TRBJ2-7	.	CASSMGADSSYEQYF	TGTGCCAGTAGTATGGGGGCGGACAGCTCCTACGAGCAGTACTTC
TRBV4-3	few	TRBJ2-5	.	CASSQMTGGMVETQYF	TGCGCCAGCAGCCAGATGACTGGCGGGATGGTAGAGACCCAGTACTTC
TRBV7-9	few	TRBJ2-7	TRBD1	CASSRDSQYEQYF	TGTGCCAGCAGCCGGGACAGCCAATACGAGCAGTACTTC
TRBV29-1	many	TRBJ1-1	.	CSASEGYTEAFF	TGCAGCGCCAGCGAGGGGTACACTGAAGCTTTCTTT
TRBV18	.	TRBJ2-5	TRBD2	CASSEREAETQYF	TGTGCCAGCTCGGAGCGGGAGGCGGAGACCCAGTACTTC
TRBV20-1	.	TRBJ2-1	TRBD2	CSADWTSGRGEQFF	TGCAGTGCGGATTGGACTAGCGGGAGAGGTGAGCAGTTCTTC
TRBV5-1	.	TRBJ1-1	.	CASSKIQGGTEAFF	TGCGCCAGCAGCAAAATCCAGGGAGGCACTGAAGCTTTCTTT
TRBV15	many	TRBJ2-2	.	CATSIFPSENTGELFF	TGTGCCACCAGCATCTTTCCTAGCGAGAACACCGGGGAGCTGTTTTTT
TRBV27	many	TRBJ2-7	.	CASSPGVAYEQYF	TGTGCCAGCAGTCCGGGAGTTGCCTACGAGCAGTACTTC
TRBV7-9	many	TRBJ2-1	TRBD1	CASSLGTGRSNEQFF	TGTGCCAGCAGCTTAGGGACAGGGCGTTCCAATGAGCAGTTCTTC
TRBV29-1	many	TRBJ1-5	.	CSVEVQGQPQHF	TGCAGCGTTGAAGTACAGGGACAGCCCCAGCATTTT
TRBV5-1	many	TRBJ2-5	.	CASSLGRGRKLQETQYF	TGCGCCAGCAGCTTGGGGCGGGGGCGGAAACTACAAGAGACCCAGTACTTC
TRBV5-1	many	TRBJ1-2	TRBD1	CASSSTTGGRGYTF	TGCGCCAGCAGCTCGACGACAGGGGGTCGAGGCTACACCTTC
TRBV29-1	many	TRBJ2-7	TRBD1	CSVTGDGAYEQYF	TGCAGCGTGACAGGGGACGGAGCCTACGAGCAGTACTTC
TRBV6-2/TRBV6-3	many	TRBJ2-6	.	CASMRSAGANVLTF	TGTGCCAGTATGCGGTCTGCTGGGGCCAACGTCCTGACTTTC
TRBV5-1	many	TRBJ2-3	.	CASSLAGRNTDTQYF	TGCGCCAGCAGCTTGGCTGGGAGGAACACAGATACGCAGTATTTT
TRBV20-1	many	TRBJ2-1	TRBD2	CSARLAGVPYNEQFF	TGCAGTGCTAGACTAGCGGGCGTTCCCTACAATGAGCAGTTCTTC
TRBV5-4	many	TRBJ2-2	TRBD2	CASSLALGRSNTGELFF	TGTGCCAGCAGCTTGGCCCTCGGGAGGTCGAACACCGGGGAGCTGTTTTTT
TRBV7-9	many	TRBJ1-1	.	CASSSGDLTGVTEAFF	TGTGCCAGCAGCTCCGGAGATTTGACAGGCGTCACTGAAGCTTTCTTT
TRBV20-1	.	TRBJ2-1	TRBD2	CSVAGYNEQFF	TGCAGTGTAGCGGGGTACAATGAGCAGTTCTTC
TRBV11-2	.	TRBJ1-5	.	CASSLTHRVPGSHQPQHF	TGTGCCAGCAGCTTAACTCACAGGGTGCCGGGATCCCATCAGCCCCAGCATTTT
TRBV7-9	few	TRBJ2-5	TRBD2	CASSFPSGKETQYF	TGTGCCAGCAGCTTCCCCAGCGGGAAAGAGACCCAGTACTTC
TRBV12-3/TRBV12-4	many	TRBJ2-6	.	CASSLWGSGANVLTF	TGTGCCAGCAGTTTATGGGGCTCTGGGGCCAACGTCCTGACTTTC
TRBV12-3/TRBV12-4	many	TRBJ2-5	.	CASSPGTLFLGYF	TGTGCCAGCAGTCCCGGGACCCTTTTCTTGGGGTACTTC
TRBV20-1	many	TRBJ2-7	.	CSASRPAEAYEQYF	TGCAGTGCTAGTCGACCCGCGGAGGCCTACGAGCAGTACTTC
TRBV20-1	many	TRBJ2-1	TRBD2	CSARGTSGMNEQFF	TGCAGTGCTAGAGGGACTAGCGGGATGAATGAGCAGTTCTTC
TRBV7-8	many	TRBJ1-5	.	CASSLVVGGANQPQHF	TGTGCCAGCAGCTTAGTGGTCGGGGGCGCGAATCAGCCCCAGCATTTT
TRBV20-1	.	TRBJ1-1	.	CSAFVGANQAITEAFF	TGCAGTGCCTTCGTGGGGGCGAACCAAGCGATCACTGAAGCTTTCTTT
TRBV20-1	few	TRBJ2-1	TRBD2	CSATPSGSSYNEQFF	TGCAGTGCTACCCCTAGCGGGAGCTCCTACAATGAGCAGTTCTTC
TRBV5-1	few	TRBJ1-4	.	CASSYGGGREKLFF	TGCGCCAGCAGCTACGGTGGGGGCCGGGAAAAACTGTTTTTT